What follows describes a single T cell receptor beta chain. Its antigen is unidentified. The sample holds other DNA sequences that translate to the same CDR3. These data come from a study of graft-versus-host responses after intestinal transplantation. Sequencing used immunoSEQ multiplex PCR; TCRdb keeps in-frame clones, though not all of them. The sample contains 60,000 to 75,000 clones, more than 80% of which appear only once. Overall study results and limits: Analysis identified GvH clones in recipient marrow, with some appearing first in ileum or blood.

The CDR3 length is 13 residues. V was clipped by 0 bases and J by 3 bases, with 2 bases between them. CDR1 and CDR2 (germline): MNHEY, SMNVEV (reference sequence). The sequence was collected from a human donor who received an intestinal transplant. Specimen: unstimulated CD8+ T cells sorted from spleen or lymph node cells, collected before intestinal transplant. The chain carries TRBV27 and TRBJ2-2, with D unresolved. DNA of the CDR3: TGTGCCAGCAGTTTATCCTACACCGGGGAGCTGTTTTTT. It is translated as CASSLSYTGELFF.